This T cell receptor (beta chain) was sequenced for a study of CD8 T cells in ankylosing spondylitis. Study-level points and caveats: Several of the motif variants were reported before in synovial fluid and blood from reactive arthritis. Enrichment of disease-linked clones was reportedly significant in matched ankylosing spondylitis synovial fluid.

5'-RACE, quantitative and with molecular barcodes, yielded the TCR beta libraries. TCRdb recomputed calls from the 5' RACE reads with MiXCR, one row per CDR3 protein. The sample consists of more than 200,000 distinct CDR3 sequences, roughly a quarter of them appearing once. In germline, CDR1 is LNHDA, CDR2 SQIVND (reference sequence). The CDR3 contains 13 residues. Trimming shortened V by 9 bases and J by 4 bases, and 13 bases separated the two germline ends. This clonotype was seen only a few times. Its antigen remains unidentified. The TCR originated in a male donor with ankylosing spondylitis or in good health (not recorded which). V and J are TRBV19 and TRBJ1-5; D possibly corresponds to TRBD1 (5 bases). Source material: blood, either unsorted or a sorted T cell fraction (not recorded which). CDR3 residues: CASADSGNQPQHF. The CDR3, as DNA: TGTGCCAGCGCCGACAGCGGGAATCAGCCCCAGCATTTT.